This T cell receptor (beta chain) comes out of a study of cytomegalovirus exposure and HLA in healthy donors. On the study more broadly: The same platform was used for the roughly 120 validation repertoires as for the roughly 700 first-cohort repertoires, as reported in a later analysis. Study-wide findings and caveats: Cytomegalovirus status, reportedly, was diagnosed with high specificity and sensitivity by the classifier. Three CMV-associated chains were confirmed in vitro to be specific for CMV antigens. About 150 TCR beta chains were listed as cytomegalovirus-associated.

V was cut by 5 bases and J by 6 bases, with 11 bases left in between. The germline gives CDR1 DFQATT, CDR2 SNEGSKA (reference sequence). The CDR3 runs 11 residues. Comments on this clone: Its antigen is undetermined.

Method: immunoSEQ multiplex PCR; TCRdb's copy keeps in-frame clones and lacks some. The profile covers 100,000 to 120,000 clones, with around 89% appearing a single time and more than 1.4% taken by the ten largest. Source material: PBMCs. The receptor was isolated from a woman aged 25 to 39 in good health and CMV-seropositive. V is TRBV20-1 and J is TRBJ2-7, with a weak D call TRBD1 (6 bases). CDR3 protein: CSALGAGEQYF. Here the CDR3 DNA reads TGCAGTGCTTTGGGGGCAGGCGAGCAGTACTTC.